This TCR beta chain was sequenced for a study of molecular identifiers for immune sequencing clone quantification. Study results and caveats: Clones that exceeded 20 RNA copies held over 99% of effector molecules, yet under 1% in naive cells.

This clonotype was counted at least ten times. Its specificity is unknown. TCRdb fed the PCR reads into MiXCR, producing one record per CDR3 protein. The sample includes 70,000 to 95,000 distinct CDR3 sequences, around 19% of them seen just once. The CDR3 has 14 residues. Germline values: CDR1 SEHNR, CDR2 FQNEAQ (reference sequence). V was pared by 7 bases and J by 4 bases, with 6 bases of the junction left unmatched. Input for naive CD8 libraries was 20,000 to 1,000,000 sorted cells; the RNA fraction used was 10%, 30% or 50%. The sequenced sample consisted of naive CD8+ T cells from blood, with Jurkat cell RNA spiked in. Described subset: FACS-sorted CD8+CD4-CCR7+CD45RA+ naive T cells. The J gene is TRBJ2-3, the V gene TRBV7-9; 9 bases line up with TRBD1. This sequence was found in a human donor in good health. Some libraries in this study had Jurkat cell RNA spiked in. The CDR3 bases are TGTGCCAGCACCTCGGGACAGGGCGCAGATACGCAGTATTTT. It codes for CASTSGQGADTQYF.